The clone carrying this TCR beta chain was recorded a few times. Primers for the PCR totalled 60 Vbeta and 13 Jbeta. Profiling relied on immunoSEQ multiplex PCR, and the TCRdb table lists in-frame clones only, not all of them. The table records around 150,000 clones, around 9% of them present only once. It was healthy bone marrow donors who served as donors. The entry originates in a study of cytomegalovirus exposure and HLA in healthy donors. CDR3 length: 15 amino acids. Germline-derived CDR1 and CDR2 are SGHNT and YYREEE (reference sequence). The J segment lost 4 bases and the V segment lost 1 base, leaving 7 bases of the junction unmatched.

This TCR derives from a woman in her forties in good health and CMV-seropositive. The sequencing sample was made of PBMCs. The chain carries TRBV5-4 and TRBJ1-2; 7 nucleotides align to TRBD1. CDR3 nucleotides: TGTGCCAGCAGCTTGAGATCGACAGGGCTCTATGGCTACACCTTC. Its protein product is CASSLRSTGLYGYTF.